The clone carrying this T cell receptor beta chain was found a few times. Its specificity is unknown. This specimen comes from a study of spatial heterogeneity in lung cancer. Study summary: Each distinct TCR and UMI combination averaged more than ten appearances in raw reads. Study-wide findings and caveats: Ubiquitous expanded tumor TCRs were seen in blood more at resection than at follow-up.

Each molecule of TCR cDNA was tagged with one unique molecular identifier. TCRdb called the 5' RACE reads again in MiXCR, with one record for every CDR3 protein. Altogether some 53,000 distinct CDR3 sequences are present, roughly 6.5% being singletons, with the ten largest covering approximately 2.9%. The V gene's germline CDR1 is DFQATT and CDR2 SNEGSKA (reference sequence). The V gene lost 8 bases and the J gene lost 4 bases, with 18 bases spanning the gap. The CDR3 contains 14 residues. Time point given: sample taken at primary tumor resection. Tumor, nontumor lung or frozen PBMC supplied whole RNA, sequenced without sorting.

This receptor was obtained from a female donor with early-stage non-small cell lung cancer. The source material was PBMCs, sampled at surgery. This chain joins TRBV20-1 and TRBJ2-1; D could derive from TRBD1 or TRBD2 (5 bases each). The CDR3: CSLPGTLTYNEQFF. The DNA for the CDR3 is TGCAGTCTACCCGGGACCTTAACTTACAATGAGCAGTTCTTC.